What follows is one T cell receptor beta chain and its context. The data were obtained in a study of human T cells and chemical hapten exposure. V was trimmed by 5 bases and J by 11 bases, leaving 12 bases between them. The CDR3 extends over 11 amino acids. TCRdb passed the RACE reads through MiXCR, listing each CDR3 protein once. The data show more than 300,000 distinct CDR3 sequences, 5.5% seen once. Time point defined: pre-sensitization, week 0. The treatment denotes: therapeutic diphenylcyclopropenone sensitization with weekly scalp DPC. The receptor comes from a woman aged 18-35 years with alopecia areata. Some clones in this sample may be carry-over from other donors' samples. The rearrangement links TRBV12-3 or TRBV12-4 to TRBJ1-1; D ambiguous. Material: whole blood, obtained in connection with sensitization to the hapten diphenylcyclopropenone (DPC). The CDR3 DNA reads TGTGCCAGCAGTCGGGGTCCTGTGGCTTTCTTT. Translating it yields CASSRGPVAFF.